This T cell receptor beta chain was recovered during a study of OX40 agonist ivuxolimab in advanced cancers. Looking at the study overall: Ivuxolimab, which patients received intravenously every 2 weeks, was dosed at 0.01 to 10 mg/kg. Patients achieving partial responses numbered three: one hepatocellular carcinoma case and two cutaneous melanoma cases. People in dose escalation had one of these cancers: hepatocellular carcinoma, melanoma, renal cell or head and neck cancer.

The CDR3 runs to 15 residues. Germline V gives CDR1 SEHNR, CDR2 FQNEAQ (reference sequence). After removal of 5 bases from V and 6 bases from J, the junction contained 9 bases not matched to a gene. Broader study findings: At 0.1 to 3.0 mg/kg and by week 6, clonal expansion occurred in CD4+ and CD8+ blood T cells.

About this clone itself: Its antigen is unidentified.

Here immunoSEQ multiplex PCR was the method, and the copy in TCRdb shows in-frame clones only, minus some. This table holds about 68,000 clones, about 82% found once. The source was CD4+ or CD8+ T cells sorted from blood, collected in a trial of the OX40 agonist ivuxolimab. The clonotype was recovered from an adult with an advanced solid tumor such as melanoma, head and neck, liver or kidney cancer. The rearrangement uses TRBV7-9 and TRBJ1-4; 7 bases are a match to TRBD1. The CDR3, as DNA: TGTGCCAGCAGCCCACACCGACAGGGTTATGAAAAACTGTTTTTT. Translated, it gives CASSPHRQGYEKLFF.